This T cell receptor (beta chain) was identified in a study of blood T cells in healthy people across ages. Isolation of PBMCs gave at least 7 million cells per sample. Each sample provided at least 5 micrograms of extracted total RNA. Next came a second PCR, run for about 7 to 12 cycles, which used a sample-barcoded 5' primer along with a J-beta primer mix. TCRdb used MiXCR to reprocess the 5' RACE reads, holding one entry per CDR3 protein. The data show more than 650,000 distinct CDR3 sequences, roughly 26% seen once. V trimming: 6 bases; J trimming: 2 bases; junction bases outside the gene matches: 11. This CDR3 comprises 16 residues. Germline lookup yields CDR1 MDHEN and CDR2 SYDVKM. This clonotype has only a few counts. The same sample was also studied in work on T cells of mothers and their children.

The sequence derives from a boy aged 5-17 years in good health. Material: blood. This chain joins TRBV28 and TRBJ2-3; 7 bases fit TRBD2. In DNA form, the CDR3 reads TGTGCCAGCAGCCCCAGTGGGCGGGGGTTCACAGATACGCAGTATTTT. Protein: CASSPSGRGFTDTQYF.